The 9 T cell receptor beta chains listed next were all sequenced from one sample in a study of cytomegalovirus exposure and HLA in healthy donors. The primer mix had 60 Vbeta and 13 Jbeta primers. Method: immunoSEQ multiplex PCR; TCRdb's copy keeps in-frame clones and lacks some. The sample includes 150,000 to 200,000 clones, around 86% of them seen just once. The sequencing input was PBMCs. The receptors derive from a woman between 18 and 29 years old in good health and CMV-seronegative.

V usage is TRBV6-5 and J usage is TRBJ1-1, with TRBD1 identical over 9 bases. Germline trimming cut 8 bases from V and 1 base from J; bases unmatched to any gene: 8. CDR1 is MNHEY, CDR2 SVGAGI, per germline. The CDR3 loop spans 15 amino acids. The CDR3 DNA is TGTGCCAGCTCTCCCGGGACAGGGCCGAACACTGAAGCTTTCTTT. Amino acids: CASSPGTGPNTEAFF.

The gene calls are TRBV30 and TRBJ1-1; the match to TRBD1 covers 7 bases. The CDR3 is 12 residues long. The V segment lost 5 bases and the J segment 8 bases; nucleotides outside the gene matches: 8. Germline lookup yields CDR1 GTSNPN and CDR2 SVGIG (reference sequence). DNA for the CDR3: TGTGCCTGGGACAGGGAGCGCAGGGAAGCTTTCTTT. Its protein product is CAWDRERREAFF. Variable domain in full (rest from reference TRBV30 and TRBJ1-1): SQTIHQWPATLVQPVGSPLSLECTVEGTSNPNLYWYRQAAGRGLQLLFYSVGIGQISSEVPQNLSASRPQDRQFILSSKKLLLSDSGFYLCAWDRERREAFFGQGTRLTVV.

Only one count was recorded for this clone. The CDR3 bases are TGTGCCAGCAGCCTTGGGACAGGGGTCAACACCGGGGAGCTGTTTTTT. Translated: CASSLGTGVNTGELFF. The rearrangement uses TRBV4-2 and TRBJ2-2; 10 positions agree with TRBD1. Trimming at V came to 4 bases and at J to 2 bases, leaving 4 bases not matched to a gene. CDR1 LGHNA and CDR2 YNFKEQ come from the germline V gene. The CDR3 consists of 16 residues.

This chain uses TRBV6-1 with TRBJ1-1, with 9 positions matching TRBD1. The V gene end was trimmed by 5 bases and the J gene end by 8 bases; junction bases not matched to a gene: 9. The CDR3 runs to 14 residues. CDR1 MNHNS and CDR2 SASEGT come from the germline V gene. The CDR3 DNA is TGTGCCAGCAGTCCGGGACAGGGATTTAGAGAAGCTTTCTTT. It codes for CASSPGQGFREAFF.

The J gene is TRBJ1-3, the V gene TRBV6-1, with D possibly matching TRBD1 (6 bases). This CDR3 comprises 13 residues. Trimming removed 6 bases at V and 5 bases at J, with 11 bases between. Germline values: CDR1 MNHNS, CDR2 SASEGT. The CDR3: CASRLDSRNTIYF. CDR3 coding DNA: TGTGCCAGCAGACTGGACAGCAGAAACACCATATATTTT.

The CDR3 DNA reads TGTGCCAGTAGTATAGCTGGCGGAGCCTATGGCTACACCTTC. Amino acids: CASSIAGGAYGYTF. V is TRBV19 and J is TRBJ1-2; D remains unclear. CDR3 length equals 14 residues. Germline V gene data show CDR1 as LNHDA and CDR2 as SQIVND (reference sequence). Trimming shortened V by 1 base and J by 4 bases, and 10 bases separated the two germline ends.

The chain has TRBV6-5 and TRBJ2-7; maybe TRBD2 (5 bases). Germline CDR1 MNHEY, CDR2 SVGAGI. The CDR3 loop spans 13 amino acids. V was pared by 2 bases and J by 7 bases, with 12 bases between. CDR3 residues: CASSYEGLGEQYF. The CDR3 DNA reads as TGTGCCAGCAGTTACGAGGGTCTTGGGGAGCAGTACTTC.

The chain couples TRBV5-1 to TRBJ1-1, with D perhaps matching TRBD1 (6 bases). The CDR3 runs 13 residues. Germline V gene sequence: CDR1 SGHRS, CDR2 YFSETQ. Trimming removed 2 bases at V and 4 bases at J, with 9 bases between. CDR3 nucleotide sequence: TGCGCCAGCAGCTTTACAGGGTTCACTGAAGCTTTCTTT. This codes for CASSFTGFTEAFF.

This chain links TRBV27 with TRBJ2-5, with 7 positions matching TRBD1. With the DNA end fitting TRBJ2-7 better, the J assignment may be wrong. The CDR3 contains 16 residues. The germline V gene has CDR1 MNHEY and CDR2 SMNVEV (reference sequence). The CDR3 DNA sequence: TGTGCCAGCAGATCAAGGGGGAACAGGGGTCTCTACGAGCAGTACTTC. Its protein product is CASRSRGNRGLYEQYF.